This T cell receptor beta chain was observed in a study of Ad26.COV2.S vaccination and SARS-CoV-2 variants. Study information: Intramuscular Ad26.COV2.S at 5x10^10 or 1x10^11 viral particles.

Comment on this clone: No antigen is known for it. Other DNA variants within this sample encode the same CDR3.

Study-wide results and caveats: Reportedly, after vaccination the spike-specific CD8+ and CD4+ T cell responses displayed substantial breadth.

The germline CDR1 and CDR2 sequences are SGHVS and FQNEAQ. V was pared by 5 bases and J by 4 bases, with 8 bases between. The CDR3 covers 12 residues. As for treatment: around 19 received Ad26.COV2.S at low or high dose, single or two shots; roughly five received placebo; per-sample allocation not given. Samples were taken on day 63 after the first vaccine or placebo injection. In Boston, an adult donor aged 18-55 years took part. Its platform was an Ad26 vector, and its expressed antigen was Wuhan-strain SARS-CoV-2 spike. Sequencing was performed with immunoSEQ multiplex PCR; in TCRdb, only in-frame clones are kept and a portion is missing. The sample lists 300,000 to 400,000 clones; almost 90% were seen once.

The source was peripheral blood, collected in a trial of Ad26.COV2.S vaccine versus placebo. The receptor was isolated from a person aged 18-60 years who received the Ad26.COV2.S COVID-19 vaccine or a placebo. The chain recombines TRBV7-8 with TRBJ1-2; no clear D gene. CDR3 protein: CASSPGTYGYTF. The CDR3 DNA is TGTGCCAGCAGCCCCGGAACCTATGGCTACACCTTC.